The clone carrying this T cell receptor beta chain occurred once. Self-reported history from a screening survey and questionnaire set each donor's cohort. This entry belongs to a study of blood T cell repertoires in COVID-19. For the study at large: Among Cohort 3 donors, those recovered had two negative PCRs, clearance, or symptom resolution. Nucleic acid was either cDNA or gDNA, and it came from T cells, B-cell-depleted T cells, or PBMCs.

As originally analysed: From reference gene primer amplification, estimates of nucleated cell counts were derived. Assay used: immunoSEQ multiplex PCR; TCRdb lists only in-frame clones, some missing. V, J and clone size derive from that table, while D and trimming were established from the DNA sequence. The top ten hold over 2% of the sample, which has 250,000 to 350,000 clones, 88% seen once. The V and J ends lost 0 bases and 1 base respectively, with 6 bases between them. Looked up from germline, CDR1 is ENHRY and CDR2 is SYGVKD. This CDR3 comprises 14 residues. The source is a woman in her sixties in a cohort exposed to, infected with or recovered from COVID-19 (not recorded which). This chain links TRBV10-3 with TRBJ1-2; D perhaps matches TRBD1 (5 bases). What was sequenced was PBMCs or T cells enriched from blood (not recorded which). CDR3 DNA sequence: TGTGCCATCAGTGAGTCGACAGTTAACTATGGCTACACCTTC. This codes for CAISESTVNYGYTF.